A selection of T cell receptor beta chains follows, all from one sample in a study of cytomegalovirus exposure and HLA in healthy donors. Assay: immunoSEQ multiplex PCR; the TCRdb copy retains only in-frame clones and omits some. Of about 160,000 clones listed, roughly 79% are singletons. The sequencing input was PBMCs. Receptors originate from a woman aged 50 to 65 in good health and CMV-seronegative. The conserved cysteine and the conserved F or W are not part of the CDR3 here.

v_gene	CDR3aa
TRBV11-2	ASSPASGTNEQF
TRBV19	ASAVTGNTEAF
TRBV6-5	ASSYSTSGEAETQY
TRBV6-1	ASSLPYSLMGYT
TRBV11-2	ASSFQRGVYNEQF
TRBV21-1	ARSNYGYT
TRBV4-1	ASSQVRGNSYEQY
TRBV7-2	ASSYRQGLNTEAF
TRBV19	ASTEGPTPAEKLF
TRBV5-4	ASSLQGGTEAF
TRBV11-2	ASSLDPGGSGNTIY
TRBV5-1	ASGWDRASYEQY
TRBV4-2	ASSFEGTEAF
TRBV5-6	ASSTFPSDGANYGYT
TRBV5-6	ASSLGSSGQPQH
TRBV11-2	ASSSGLAAESSYNEQF
TRBV5-4	ASSYGQGYGYT
TRBV7-6	ASSFTGPETQY
TRBV9	ASSVARWGSQETQY
TRBV2	ASRLDHYNEQF
TRBV30	AWSATHTGVGNTIY
TRBV10-3	AISGTGNYGYT
TRBV5-6	ASSLRGTSNEQF
TRBV11-2	ASSPGQLYEQY
TRBV2	ASREDFNNEQF
TRBV5-6	ASSYRRPGPNTEAF
TRBV5-3	ARSLKRQQETQY
TRBV7-2	ASSLFDLSSYNEQF
TRBV27	ASSRTSGSSSYEQY
TRBV19	ASSIGFAQPQH
TRBV29-1	SVYEEGRKV
TRBV11-3	ASSLKNTEAF
TRBV15	ATSRDRGTHREQY
TRBV30	AWSPQGNQPQH
TRBV7-8	ASSPGWGGTDYGYT
TRBV2	ASSEATENYEQY
TRBV2	ASSGGEQF
TRBV28	ASSSSPKYPQETQY
TRBV28	ASRSGTATQETQY
TRBV7-9	ASSPGGALNEKLF
TRBV6-6	ASSYGLTNEKLF